The clone carrying this TCR beta chain was detected a few times. The antigen is undetermined. This sample is drawn from a study of T cell responses to AZD1222 COVID-19 vaccine. General study results and limits: Seropositivity was recorded at baseline in only five to seven AZD1222 recipients. Two AZD1222 doses significantly raised spike-specific TCR breadth and depth over controls. CD4 TCRs linked to vaccination spanned spike, dominating at 160-218 and 743-854. Donors in the cohort were predominantly white British and more often female, and clonal diversity was possibly underestimated.

V lost 2 bases and J lost 9, with 8 bases in between. CDR3 size: 11 residues. CDR1 is SGHRS, CDR2 YFSETQ, per germline. Clones were read by immunoSEQ multiplex PCR, and TCRdb kept only the in-frame ones, dropping some. The table shows 100,000 to 150,000 clones, with approximately 85% occurring only once. Sequencing was performed on peripheral blood, taken 28 days after the second AZD1222 dose. The receptor comes from an adult who received the AZD1222 COVID-19 vaccine. This chain joins TRBV5-1 and TRBJ1-1; D not resolved. In DNA, the CDR3 is TGCGCCAGCAGCTTAAATGAACAAGCTTTCTTT. Translating it yields CASSLNEQAFF.